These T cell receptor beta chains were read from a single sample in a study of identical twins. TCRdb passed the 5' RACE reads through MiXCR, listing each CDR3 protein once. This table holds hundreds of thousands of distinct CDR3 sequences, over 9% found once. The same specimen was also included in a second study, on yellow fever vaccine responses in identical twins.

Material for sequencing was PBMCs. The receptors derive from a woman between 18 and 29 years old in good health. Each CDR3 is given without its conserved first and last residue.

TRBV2,ASSEGMVSSEKLF
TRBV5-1,ASSDNLTPSPNTGELF
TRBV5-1,ASSDGFGLGEQF
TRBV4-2,ASSMGLAGVETQY
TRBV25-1,ASSDPGVGNIQY
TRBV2,ASSAAYRATWADTQY
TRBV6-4,ASSYQGSGELF
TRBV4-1,ASSQGIPGQPNTEAF
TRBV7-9,ASTTEIYGYT
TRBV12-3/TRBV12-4,ASSSSHTGYT
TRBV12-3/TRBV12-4,ASSPAAYNEKLF
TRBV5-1,ASTKTMTSGTGINEQF
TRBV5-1,ASSPRVGLAGVTDTQY
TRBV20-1,SASSGTGSGYT
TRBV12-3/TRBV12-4,ASRLTGSNTGELF
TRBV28,ASSSIAGVPTDTQY
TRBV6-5,ASSYTGLGIFYTGELF
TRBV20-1,SAFPGLAGGEQF
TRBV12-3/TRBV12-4,ASSLLVTSSTGELF
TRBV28,ASSSGKRLAANTGELF
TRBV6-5,ASSYEGVYSPLH
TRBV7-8,ASSPSSLNTGELF
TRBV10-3,AISDRGGEQF
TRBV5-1,ASSLDRAPTGELF
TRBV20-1,SARDLAGGQNEQF
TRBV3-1,ASSQGSGANVLT
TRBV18,ASSPPTSGNYNEQF
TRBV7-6,ASSLTPGFGGETQY
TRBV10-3,ASQGGVFQETQY
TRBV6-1,ASSSRQGWEQY
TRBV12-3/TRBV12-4,ASSLIGGRAFYNEQF
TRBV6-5,ASSHSGGPWNEQF
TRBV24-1,ATSGGQGGTYNEQF
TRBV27,ARLDPGLHTGELF
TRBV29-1,SVEDAGERIAKNIQY
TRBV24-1,ATSHPSTHYEQY
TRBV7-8,ASTPGGRVTEAF
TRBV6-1,ASSQPGGENSPLH
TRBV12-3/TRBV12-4,ASSLGQALPGYNEQF
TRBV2,ASREPGTYGYT
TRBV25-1,ASKNEKNEQF
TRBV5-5,ASSLARLTSGGTGELF
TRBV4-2,ASSQGTASTDTQY
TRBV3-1,ASSHSDRDSGYT
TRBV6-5,ASSYGTGWGAF
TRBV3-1,ASSQNRDYLDEQF
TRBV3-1,ASSQPKTSGSSYEQY
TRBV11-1,ASSAPGGGEQY
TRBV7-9,ASSLRELPRSEQF
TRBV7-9,ASSLEGLVSNEQF
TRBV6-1,ASSEIPSLGGAAKTQY
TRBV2,ARKATSTDTQY